The clone carrying this TCR beta chain occurred a few times. Its antigen is currently unknown. The CDR3 extends over 16 amino acids. The germline V gene encodes CDR1 SEHNR and CDR2 FQNEAQ (reference sequence). Trimming took 5 bases from V and 4 from J; bases not matched to a gene: 11. This entry belongs to a study of response to subunit inactivated influenza vaccine. Findings and limits, study-wide: Authors suggested few new T cells are recruited by each seasonal influenza vaccination.

TCRdb analysed the RT-PCR reads with MiXCR anew, one entry per CDR3 protein. The sample includes 430,000 or so distinct CDR3 sequences, over 9.5% of them seen just once. This sample comprised PBMCs from blood, obtained roughly 48 days after vaccination. The source of this sequence is a man aged 50 to 59 who received an inactivated influenza vaccine. The chain has TRBV7-9 and TRBJ1-1; 9 nucleotides match TRBD1. CDR3 nucleotide sequence: TGTGCCAGCAGCGGTGGACAGGGGAGAAGGGGCACTGAAGCTTTCTTT. It is translated as CASSGGQGRRGTEAFF.